This T cell receptor beta chain was recorded in a study of T cell clonotyping in hematopoietic cell transplantation. This clone was detected once. The V and J ends lost 5 bases and 1 base, in that order; junction bases with no gene match: 10. CDR1 and CDR2 from the germline V gene are SGHTA and FQGTGA. CDR3 length: 18 amino acids. Samples: about 28 days before transplant, then days 30, 100 and 180 after. TCRdb's table, derived via immunoSEQ multiplex PCR, lists solely in-frame clones and lacks some. The sample lists some 30,000 clones; 80% to 95% were seen once. This chain joins TRBV7-3 and TRBJ2-5; 13 positions match TRBD2. The input for sequencing was PBMCs, taken 100 days after allogeneic stem cell transplant. The source of this sequence is a female patient aged 50-59 years who had an allogeneic stem cell transplant from a related donor, so the T cells may come from the graft donor. Some clones in this sample may be carry-over from other donors' samples. This chain's CDR3 is CASSPGTSGARTQETQYF. CDR3 nucleotide sequence: TGTGCCAGCAGCCCCGGGACTAGCGGGGCCAGAACCCAAGAGACCCAGTACTTC.